This T cell receptor (beta chain) was sequenced for a study of T cell clones after liver transplantation. Overall study context: As an antigen-independent comparator, third-party-reactive TCRbeta sequences came from pre-transplant mixed lymphocyte reactions. Blood was drawn pre-transplant, before withdrawal, and after full or failed withdrawal.

On this clone: Its specificity is not known.

Produced via immunoSEQ multiplex PCR; TCRdb's table is partial and in-frame only. This sample has roughly 100,000 clones; 82% occur once, and the top ten carry approximately 0.99%. The study's findings and limits: A larger donor-reactive than third-party decline suggested partial antigen-specific deletion. These preliminary findings come from unstandardized post-transplant sampling times.

The CDR3 has 14 residues. The germline V gene encodes CDR1 SGHTA and CDR2 FQGNSA. V lost 0 bases and J 6 bases, leaving 10 bases between the germline ends. This chain links TRBV7-2 with TRBJ2-3; D is ambiguous. The receptor comes from a human donor who received a liver transplant. Sequenced here: CD4+ T cells from blood, sampled before liver transplant. CDR3 sequence reads: CASSLAYGPDTQYF. CDR3 DNA sequence: TGTGCCAGCAGCTTAGCGTACGGGCCTGATACGCAGTATTTT.